The present T cell receptor (beta chain) was sequenced within a study of cytomegalovirus exposure and HLA in healthy donors. Findings and limits, study-wide: Some TCR beta chains (164 of them) were listed as cytomegalovirus-associated. TCR beta sequences reportedly predicted most subjects' HLA-A and HLA-B alleles accurately. Analyses of presence and absence presupposed an approximately uniform sequencing depth across donors. Within the data, a cluster of highly shared sequence variants was likely a sequencing artifact.

The study ran its PCR with 60 Vbeta and 13 Jbeta primers. The method was immunoSEQ multiplex PCR; TCRdb's version includes in-frame clones alone and lacks a portion of them. The sample contains 95,000 to 150,000 clones, approximately 80% of which appear only once. Germline V gene lookup returns CDR1 SGHAT and CDR2 FQDESV (reference sequence). The length of the CDR3 is 15 residues. V shed 1 base and J shed 2 bases, with 12 bases lying between them. This clone was recorded only once. Its specificity is not known. The receptor's source is a man aged 50 or older in good health and CMV-seronegative. The chain has TRBV11-1 and TRBJ2-7; D is unresolved. The material sequenced was PBMCs. CDR3 nucleotide sequence: TGTGCCAGCAGCTTAGAGCCTGACTCTACCTACGAGCAGTACTTC. It specifies CASSLEPDSTYEQYF.